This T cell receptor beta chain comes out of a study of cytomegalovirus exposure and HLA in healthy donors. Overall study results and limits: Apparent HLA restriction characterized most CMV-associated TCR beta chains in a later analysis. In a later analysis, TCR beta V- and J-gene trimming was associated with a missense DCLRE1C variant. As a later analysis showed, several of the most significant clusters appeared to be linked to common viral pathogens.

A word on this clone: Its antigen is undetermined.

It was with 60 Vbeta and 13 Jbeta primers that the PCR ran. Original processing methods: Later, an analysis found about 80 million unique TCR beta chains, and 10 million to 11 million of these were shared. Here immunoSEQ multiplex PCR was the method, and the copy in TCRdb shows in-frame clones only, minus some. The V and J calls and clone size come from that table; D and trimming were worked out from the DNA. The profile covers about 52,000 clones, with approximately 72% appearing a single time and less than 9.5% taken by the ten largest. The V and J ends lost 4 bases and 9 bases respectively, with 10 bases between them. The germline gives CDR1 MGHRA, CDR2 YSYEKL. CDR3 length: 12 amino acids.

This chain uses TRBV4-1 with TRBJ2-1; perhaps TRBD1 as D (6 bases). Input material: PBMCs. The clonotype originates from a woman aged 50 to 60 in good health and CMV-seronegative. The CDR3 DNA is TGCGCCAGCAGCCTTACAGGGAGTGAGCAGTTCTTC. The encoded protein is CASSLTGSEQFF.